This T cell receptor (beta chain) appears in the sequencing data of a study of T-cell memory formation after mild COVID-19. Overall study context: Largely, the TCR clusters proved donor specific.

Using its own MiXCR run on the 5' RACE reads, TCRdb lists one record per CDR3 protein. The sample has around 250,000 distinct CDR3 sequences; 15% to 17% are singletons. Remarks on this clonotype: Its antigen is unknown.

V was trimmed by 3 bases and J by 0 bases, leaving 9 bases between them. The length of the CDR3 is 13 residues. Per germline, CDR1 SQVTM and CDR2 ANQGSEA. Whole-study results and caveats: The study detected some responding clones in pre-infection memory, suggesting cross-reactive memory joined. The study found balanced CD4/CD8 in clones contracting day 15 to 85 and a CD4+ lean in later expanders. CD8+ contracting clones occupied EMRA, while CD4+ ones occupied mainly CM and EM.

This sequence originates from an adult woman who had mild COVID-19 (a few samples of this study predate the infection). Cell type and time point are not known. The chain links TRBV29-1 to TRBJ2-7; either TRBD1 or TRBD2 may fit D (5 bases each). What was sequenced was PBMCs or a T cell subset sorted from them (not recorded which). The chain's CDR3 is CSVDTGTSYEQYF. CDR3 nucleotides: TGCAGCGTTGATACTGGGACCTCCTACGAGCAGTACTTC.